Below, 8 T cell receptor beta chains from the same sample are listed, as sequenced in a study of OX40 agonist ivuxolimab in advanced cancers. The library was prepared using the immunoSEQ multiplex PCR assay. Here the immuneACCESS table is served through TCRdb, limited to in-frame sequences with V and J called. Missing clones are a known gap in these copies; in checked studies unresolved V genes cover under half, and the rest lacks a known reason. The sample contains more than 45,000 clones, 82% of them found a single time. The ten biggest clones cover roughly 3.7% of the sample. Sequencing used CD4+ or CD8+ T cells sorted from blood, obtained in a trial of the OX40 agonist ivuxolimab. The receptors were gathered from an adult with an advanced solid tumor such as melanoma, head and neck, liver or kidney cancer.

The gene calls are TRBV19 and TRBJ1-1; D is perhaps TRBD1 (6 bases). CDR1 and CDR2 (germline): LNHDA, SQIVND (reference sequence). V was clipped by 5 bases and J by 8 bases, with 15 bases between them. This CDR3 comprises 13 residues. In DNA form, the CDR3 reads TGTGCCAGTAGTCCTCGGACAGATAGAGAAGCTTTCTTT. This encodes CASSPRTDREAFF.

This clone was detected only once. This chain joins TRBV19 and TRBJ2-7, with D perhaps TRBD2 (6 bases). The CDR3 extends over 17 amino acids. V dropped 4 bases and J dropped 0 bases, with 19 bases sitting between them. From germline, CDR1 is LNHDA and CDR2 SQIVND (reference sequence). Written as DNA, the CDR3 is TGTGCCAGTAGTACCCGGCGGGGAGCGGTCAGCTCCTACGAGCAGTACTTC. Translating it yields CASSTRRGAVSSYEQYF.

This chain links TRBV27 with TRBJ2-1; D possibly uses TRBD1 or TRBD2 (5 bases each). The CDR3 loop spans 15 amino acids. Germline CDR1 is MNHEY and CDR2 is SMNVEV (reference sequence). Trimming left V 8 bases short and J 6 bases short, with 20 bases between. The CDR3 here is CASPLGAEAVNEQFF. The CDR3 region has the DNA TGTGCCAGCCCCTTAGGGGCGGAGGCGGTCAATGAGCAGTTCTTC.

The chain carries TRBV11-2 and TRBJ2-7; 8 bases align to TRBD2. J was trimmed by 4 bases and V by 5 bases; bases with no gene match: 10. The germline gives CDR1 SGHAT, CDR2 FQNNGV. The CDR3 extends over 15 amino acids. CDR3 nucleotide sequence: TGTGCCAGCAGCCCCATGGCGGGAGGTTCGTACGAGCAGTACTTC. Residues: CASSPMAGGSYEQYF.

This clone was recorded once. The chain combines TRBV6-1 with TRBJ2-3; D is perhaps TRBD2 (6 bases). Deletions cut 6 bases from V and 0 bases from J, with 13 bases between. The germline gives CDR1 MNHNS, CDR2 SASEGT. CDR3 length: 15 amino acids. CDR3 DNA: TGTGCCAGCAGCCCCTTAGCGGCTAGCACAGATACGCAGTATTTT. Translation gives CASSPLAASTDTQYF.

A few counts support this clone. The genes are TRBV5-4 and TRBJ1-1; D ambiguous. Germline-derived CDR1 and CDR2 are SGHNT and YYREEE (reference sequence). V was clipped by 4 bases and J by 3 bases, with 16 bases between them. The CDR3 covers 15 residues. DNA for the CDR3: TGTGCCAGCAGCACCATTAACGAGTTATACACTGAAGCTTTCTTT. Translated, it gives CASSTINELYTEAFF.

The rearrangement uses TRBV10-2 and TRBJ1-6; D not certain. The germline V gene has CDR1 WSHSY and CDR2 SAAADI. The CDR3 contains 19 residues. V gave up 4 bases and J gave up 8 bases, with 27 bases separating them. The CDR3 region is CASSVIFTAGVGRDSPLHF. The CDR3 DNA sequence: TGCGCCAGCAGTGTCATCTTCACCGCAGGCGTGGGTAGGGATTCACCCCTCCACTTT.

V usage is TRBV7-2 and J usage is TRBJ2-7; 11 bases fit TRBD2. The CDR3 covers 15 residues. In germline, CDR1 is SGHTA, CDR2 FQGNSA. The J segment lost 3 bases and the V segment lost 0 bases, leaving 1 base of the junction unmatched. The CDR3 spells CASSLASGRDYEQYF. In DNA, the CDR3 is TGTGCCAGCAGCTTAGCTAGCGGGAGGGACTACGAGCAGTACTTC. Full variable domain (missing parts from reference TRBV7-2 and TRBJ2-7): GAGVSQSPSNKVTEKGKDVELRCDPISGHTALYWYRQSLGQGLEFLIYFQGNSAPDKSGLPSDRFSAERTGGSVSTLTIQRTQQEDSAVYLCASSLASGRDYEQYFGPGTRLTVT.